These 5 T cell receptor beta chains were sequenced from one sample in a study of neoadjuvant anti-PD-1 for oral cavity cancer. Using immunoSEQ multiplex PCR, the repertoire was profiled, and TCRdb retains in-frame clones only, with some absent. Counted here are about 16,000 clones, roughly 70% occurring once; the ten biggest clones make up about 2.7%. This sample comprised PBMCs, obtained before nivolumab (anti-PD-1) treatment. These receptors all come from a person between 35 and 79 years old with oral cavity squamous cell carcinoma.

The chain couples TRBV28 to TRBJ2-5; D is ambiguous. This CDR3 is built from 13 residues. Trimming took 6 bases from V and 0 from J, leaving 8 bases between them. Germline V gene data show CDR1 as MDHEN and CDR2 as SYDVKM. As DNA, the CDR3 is TGTGCCAGCAGGACACGGTACCAAGAGACCCAGTACTTC. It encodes CASRTRYQETQYF.

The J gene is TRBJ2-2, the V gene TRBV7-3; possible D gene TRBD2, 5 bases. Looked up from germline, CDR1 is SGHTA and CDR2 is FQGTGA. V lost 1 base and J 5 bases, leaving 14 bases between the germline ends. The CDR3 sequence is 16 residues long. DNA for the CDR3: TGTGCCAGCAGCTTAAGAACGGGTACGGGGACCGGGGAGCTGTTTTTT. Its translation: CASSLRTGTGTGELFF.

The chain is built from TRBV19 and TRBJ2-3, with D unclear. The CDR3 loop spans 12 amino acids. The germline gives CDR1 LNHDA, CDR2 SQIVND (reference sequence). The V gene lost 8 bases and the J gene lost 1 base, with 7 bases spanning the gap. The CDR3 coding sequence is TGTGCCAGTCGGAAGGGCACAGATACGCAGTATTTT. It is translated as CASRKGTDTQYF.

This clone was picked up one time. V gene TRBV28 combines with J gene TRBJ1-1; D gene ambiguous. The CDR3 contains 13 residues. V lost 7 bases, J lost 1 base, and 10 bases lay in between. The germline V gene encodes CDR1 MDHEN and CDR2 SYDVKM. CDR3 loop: CASINPQNTEAFF. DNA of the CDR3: TGTGCCAGCATTAACCCACAGAACACTGAAGCTTTCTTT.

CDR3 sequence: CASSDPVMGGRINEQYF. The CDR3, as DNA: TGCGCCAGCAGCGACCCGGTTATGGGGGGGCGAATTAACGAGCAGTACTTC. The chain has TRBV5-1 and TRBJ2-7; D may be TRBD2 (7 bases). The CDR3 runs to 17 residues. In germline, CDR1 is SGHRS, CDR2 YFSETQ. V gave up 4 bases and J gave up 5 bases, with 25 bases separating them.